The 21 T cell receptor beta chains presented below share a single source sample, sequenced in a study of T-cell reconstitution after alpha-beta-depleted transplantation in children. TCRbeta library preparation incorporated unique molecular identifiers. From the PCR reads, TCRdb called clonotypes with MiXCR, one entry per CDR3 protein. The sample holds about 420,000 distinct CDR3 sequences, approximately 11% seen once. The material was PBMCs from the stem cell graft donor, obtained from the stem cell graft. These receptors were collected from a human donor who donated a stem cell graft to a child with acute myeloid leukemia.

This clonotype was counted ten times or more. The genes are TRBV7-2 and TRBJ2-5, with D unresolved. The CDR3 consists of 13 residues. CDR1 is SGHTA and CDR2 is FQGNSA in the germline V gene. Trimming removed 3 bases at V and 5 bases at J, with 10 bases between. CDR3 nucleotides: TGTGCCAGCAGCTTCTCTTTCGCGGAGACCCAGTACTTC. Translation gives CASSFSFAETQYF.

This clonotype was detected only a few times. This sequence joins TRBV9 and TRBJ2-3, with TRBD2 matching 10 bases. CDR1 and CDR2 (germline): SGDLS, YYNGEE. The V segment lost 0 bases and the J segment 4 bases; nucleotides outside the gene matches: 8. The length of the CDR3 is 17 residues. As DNA, the CDR3 is TGTGCCAGCAGCGTAGGGGCTAGCGGGGGAGCGGCAGATACGCAGTATTTT. It encodes CASSVGASGGAADTQYF.

This clonotype showed up just a few times. The chain links TRBV6-1 to TRBJ2-1; D call uncertain. This CDR3 contains 11 residues. V gave up 8 bases and J gave up 6 bases, with 8 bases separating them. Germline V CDR1 and CDR2: MNHNS, SASEGT. CDR3 sequence (DNA): TGTGCCAGCGAACCTGGCAATGAGCAGTTCTTC. This encodes CASEPGNEQFF.

The V gene is TRBV9, the J gene TRBJ2-3; TRBD2 matches 8 bases. The CDR3 is 15 residues long. The germline V gene encodes CDR1 SGDLS and CDR2 YYNGEE. Trimming removed 0 bases from V and 4 bases from J; junction bases left unmatched: 4. The CDR3, as DNA: TGTGCCAGCAGCGTAGCGGGGGGGCCTTCAGATACGCAGTATTTT. This codes for CASSVAGGPSDTQYF.

On this clonotype itself: A much larger clone differs by one base, so this may be a read error. The rearrangement joins TRBV18 to TRBJ2-2, with D hard to call. Germline CDR1 KGHSH, CDR2 LQKENI. This CDR3 region has 13 residues. Between the trimmed V and J ends, which lost 0 bases and 4 bases, there was a span of 3 bases. The CDR3: CASSPPSTGELFF. The CDR3, as DNA: TGTGCCAGCTCACCACCGAGCACCGGGGAGCTGTTTTTT. Full variable domain (missing parts from reference TRBV18 and TRBJ2-2): NAGVMQNPRHLVRRRGQEARLRCSPMKGHSHVYWYRQLPEEGLKFMVYLQKENIIDESGMPKERFSAEFPKEGPSILRIQQVVRGDSAAYFCASSPPSTGELFFGEGSRLTVL.

This chain uses TRBV7-2 with TRBJ2-5; 8 nucleotides align to TRBD2. The CDR3 length is 16 residues. Germline loops: CDR1 SGHTA, CDR2 FQGNSA. The V segment lost 2 bases and the J segment 0 bases; nucleotides outside the gene matches: 5. CDR3 amino acids: CASSLTAGVNQETQYF. CDR3 DNA: TGTGCCAGCAGCTTAACAGCGGGGGTGAACCAAGAGACCCAGTACTTC.

The chain has TRBV2 and TRBJ2-1, with 7 nucleotides matching TRBD2. V dropped 10 bases and J dropped 8; count of bases not matched to a gene: 14. Germline loops: CDR1 SNHLY, CDR2 FYNNEI. The CDR3 is made up of 14 amino acids. In DNA, the CDR3 is TGTGCCACCAGGGAGGGACTCGGACGGGATGAGCAGTTCTTC. Its protein product is CATREGLGRDEQFF.

This clonotype was seen more than once but under ten times. The chain combines TRBV10-3 with TRBJ1-6; no firm D call. This CDR3 has 13 residues. CDR1 ENHRY and CDR2 SYGVKD come from the germline V gene. V was trimmed by 8 bases and J by 7 bases, leaving 12 bases between them. The CDR3 sequence: CAIGRGLNSPLHF. The CDR3 DNA follows: TGTGCCATCGGCCGCGGATTGAATTCACCCCTCCACTTT.

The sample holds many counts of this clonotype. The genes are TRBV7-2 and TRBJ2-1; TRBD1 matches 8 bases. Trimming removed 3 bases from V and 7 bases from J; junction bases left unmatched: 8. Germline-derived CDR1 and CDR2 are SGHTA and FQGNSA. The CDR3 runs to 15 residues. The CDR3 DNA reads TGTGCCAGCAGCTTGGGGCAGGGGGCGCGTAATGAGCAGTTCTTC. Protein product: CASSLGQGARNEQFF.

This clonotype appeared a few times. J is TRBJ2-7 and V is TRBV20-1; 13 positions agree with TRBD2. CDR1 and CDR2 (germline): DFQATT, SNEGSKA (reference sequence). V was clipped by 5 bases and J by 0 bases; unmatched bases: 10. The CDR3 runs 17 residues. This chain's CDR3 is CSALGLAGARGSYEQYF. The CDR3 region has the DNA TGCAGTGCTCTCGGACTAGCGGGAGCCCGGGGCTCCTACGAGCAGTACTTC.

This clonotype has a handful of counts. V gene TRBV29-1 combines with J gene TRBJ1-1; 7 nucleotides agree with TRBD1. Trimming removed 8 bases from V and 4 bases from J; junction bases left unmatched: 4. Germline values: CDR1 SQVTM, CDR2 ANQGSEA. CDR3 length equals 11 residues. This CDR3 reads CSTQGGTEAFF. The CDR3 DNA is TGCAGCACGCAGGGGGGCACTGAAGCTTTCTTT.

The table lists this clonotype with a few counts. The J gene is TRBJ2-7, the V gene TRBV12-3 or TRBV12-4; D not resolved. V lost 6 bases to trimming and J lost 7 bases, with 13 bases between them. The CDR3 loop spans 12 amino acids. The CDR3 coding sequence is TGTGCCAGCAGCTCTACCCTGGGGGAGCAGTACGTC. This sequence encodes CASSSTLGEQYV.

The rearrangement uses TRBV7-2 and TRBJ2-1, with D perhaps TRBD1 (6 bases). The CDR3 totals 15 residues. Germline CDR1 reads SGHTA; CDR2 reads FQGNSA. V was cut by 10 bases and J by 3 bases, with 19 bases left in between. CDR3 protein: CATKKTGTGYNEQFF. The CDR3 DNA sequence: TGTGCCACCAAGAAGACAGGAACGGGCTACAATGAGCAGTTCTTC.

This clonotype was seen repeatedly, ten times or more. The chain uses TRBV6-1 and TRBJ1-1; D is unclear. Trimming took off 6 bases at V and 0 bases at J, with 8 bases between the two ends. The CDR3 runs to 13 residues. The germline V gene has CDR1 MNHNS and CDR2 SASEGT. The CDR3 nucleotides read TGTGCCAGCAGGTCCGGGGTGAACACTGAAGCTTTCTTT. Protein: CASRSGVNTEAFF.

This clonotype was recorded many times. This chain connects TRBV6-5 to TRBJ1-1; no firm D call. Per the germline V gene, CDR1 is MNHEY and CDR2 is SVGAGI. This CDR3 is 17 amino acids long. The germline V and J ends were trimmed by 2 bases and 3 bases, with 19 bases remaining between them. The CDR3 region is CASSYIGMTRADTEAFF. The DNA of the CDR3 is TGTGCCAGCAGTTACATCGGAATGACGAGGGCAGACACTGAAGCTTTCTTT.

The rearrangement joins TRBV5-1 to TRBJ2-3; D uncertain. This CDR3 region has 14 residues. Per germline, CDR1 SGHRS and CDR2 YFSETQ. With 1 base removed from V and 2 bases from J, the gap between germline ends came to 8 bases. CDR3 residues: CASSLLSFTDTQYF. CDR3 nucleotide sequence: TGCGCCAGCAGCTTGCTTTCGTTCACAGATACGCAGTATTTT. Based on the CDR3 plus reference TRBV5-1 and TRBJ2-3, the full variable domain is KAGVTQTPRYLIKTRGQQVTLSCSPISGHRSVSWYQQTPGQGLQFLFEYFSETQRNKGNFPGRFSGRQFSNSRSEMNVSTLELGDSALYLCASSLLSFTDTQYFGPGTRLTVL.

This clonotype has more than one count but fewer than ten. The rearrangement links TRBV10-3 to TRBJ2-7; 9 bases map to TRBD2. Losses at the gene ends were 2 bases for V and 7 bases for J; bases not matched to a gene: 12. The germline CDR1 and CDR2 sequences are ENHRY and SYGVKD. CDR3 length: 16 residues. DNA for the CDR3: TGTGCCATCAGTGAGGGAACTAGCGGGCCACGGAGTGAGCAGTACTTC. It translates to CAISEGTSGPRSEQYF.

This clonotype was observed a handful of times. V is TRBV20-1 and J is TRBJ2-3; no definite D call. CDR3 length: 13 residues. V was shortened by 3 bases and J by 6 bases, with 13 bases between the two germline ends. Germline V lookup: CDR1 DFQATT, CDR2 SNEGSKA (reference sequence). The DNA for the CDR3 is TGCAGTGCTAGGACCCCCGGTGGTGATACGCAGTATTTT. Translating gives CSARTPGGDTQYF.

This clonotype was seen more than once but under ten times. The chain links TRBV6-5 to TRBJ1-2; a possible D gene is TRBD1 (5 bases). The CDR3 sequence is 14 residues long. Germline V lookup: CDR1 MNHEY, CDR2 SVGAGI. V was shortened by 3 bases and J by 2 bases, with 10 bases between the two germline ends. The CDR3 DNA sequence: TGTGCCAGCAGTTATGCGGAGGGGAACTATGGCTACACCTTC. Translation: CASSYAEGNYGYTF.

A word on this clonotype: A read error may produce the germline difference seen at one junction end. This chain uses TRBV5-5 with TRBJ1-5; D is possibly TRBD1 (5 bases). The CDR3 sequence is 14 residues long. The germline V gene encodes CDR1 SGHKS and CDR2 YYEKEE (reference sequence). CDR3 DNA sequence: TGTGCCAGCAGCTTGCAGGGTGGCAATCCGCCCCAGCATTTT. Protein product: CASSLQGGNPPQHF.

This clonotype was recorded a few times. The chain joins TRBV4-1 to TRBJ2-1; a possible D gene is TRBD2 (6 bases). Germline CDR1 MGHRA, CDR2 YSYEKL. The CDR3 length is 16 residues. The V end lost 4 bases, the J end lost 4 bases, and 17 bases lay between the germline ends. In DNA form, the CDR3 reads TGCGCCAGCAGCCCGAGCTCCGGGAGCCGATACAATGAGCAGTTCTTC. Translated, it gives CASSPSSGSRYNEQFF.